This T cell receptor beta chain was sequenced during a study of Tregs in tolerant kidney transplant recipients. Points from the study as a whole: Findings come from small patient numbers and require larger validation. Some patients' samples used different primers over time, so nucleotide sequences weren't comparable.

The germline V gene encodes CDR1 SSHAT and CDR2 FNYEAQ (reference sequence). CDR3 length: 15 amino acids. V dropped 5 bases and J dropped 8; count of bases not matched to a gene: 5. Assay: immunoSEQ multiplex PCR; the TCRdb copy retains only in-frame clones and omits some. The sample has 60,000 to 95,000 clones, roughly 98% seen once. This clone appeared a single time. Its target is not known. The material was CD4+ T cells from blood, obtained before the transplant. The sequence derives from a human donor who received a combined kidney and bone marrow transplant. J is TRBJ2-1 and V is TRBV7-7, with TRBD2 matching over 14 bases. CDR3 sequence reads: CASSQGLAGGYEQFF. As DNA, the CDR3 is TGTGCCAGCAGCCAAGGACTAGCGGGGGGTTATGAGCAGTTCTTC.